The clone carrying this T cell receptor beta chain was observed many times. The antigen is undetermined. TCRdb fed the 5' RACE reads into MiXCR, producing one record per CDR3 protein. The sample records about 360,000 distinct CDR3 sequences, around 15% being singletons. The CDR3 consists of 14 residues. CDR1 and CDR2 (germline): SGHVS, FQNEAQ. The V end lost 3 bases, the J end lost 2 bases, and 7 bases lay between the germline ends. This sample was included in a study of T-cell memory formation after mild COVID-19. The study's findings and limits: Clones shrinking between day 15 and 85 showed a balanced CD4/CD8 split, and those that grew later tilted toward CD4+. Contracting clones localized mainly to CM and EM when CD4+ and mainly to EMRA when CD8+. Pre-infection memory showed some responding clones, and this suggested that cross-reactive memory joined.

This sequence originates from a man between 18 and 29 years old who had mild COVID-19 (a few samples of this study predate the infection). Cell type and time point are not known. V usage is TRBV7-8 and J usage is TRBJ2-2; D possibly corresponds to TRBD2 (6 bases). The sequenced material came from PBMCs or a T cell subset sorted from them (not recorded which). The CDR3 DNA follows: TGTGCCAGCAGCTTCGGGAGAAACACCGGGGAGCTGTTTTTT. The encoded protein is CASSFGRNTGELFF.